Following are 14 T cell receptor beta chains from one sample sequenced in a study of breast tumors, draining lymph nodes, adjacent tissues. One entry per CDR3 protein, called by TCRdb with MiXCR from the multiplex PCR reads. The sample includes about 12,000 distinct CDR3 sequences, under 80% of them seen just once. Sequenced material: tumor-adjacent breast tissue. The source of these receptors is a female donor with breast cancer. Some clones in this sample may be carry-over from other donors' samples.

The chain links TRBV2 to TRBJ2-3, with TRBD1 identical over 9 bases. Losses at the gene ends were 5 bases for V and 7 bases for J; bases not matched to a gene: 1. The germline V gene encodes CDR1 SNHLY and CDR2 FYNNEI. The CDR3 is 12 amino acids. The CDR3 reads CASSNRGHTQYF. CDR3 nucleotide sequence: TGTGCCAGCAGTAACAGGGGGCATACGCAGTATTTT. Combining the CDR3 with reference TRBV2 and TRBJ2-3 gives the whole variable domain EPEVTQTPSHQVTQMGQEVILRCVPISNHLYFYWYRQILGQKVEFLVSFYNNEISEKSEIFDDQFSVERPDGSNFTLKIRSTKLEDSAMYFCASSNRGHTQYFGPGTRLTVL.

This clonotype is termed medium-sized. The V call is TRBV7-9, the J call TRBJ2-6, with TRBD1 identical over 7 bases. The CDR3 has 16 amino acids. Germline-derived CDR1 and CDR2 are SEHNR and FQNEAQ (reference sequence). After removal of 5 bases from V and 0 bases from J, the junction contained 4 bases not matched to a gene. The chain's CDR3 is CASSKGTDSGANVLTF. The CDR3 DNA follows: TGTGCCAGCAGCAAAGGGACAGACTCTGGGGCCAACGTCCTGACTTTC.

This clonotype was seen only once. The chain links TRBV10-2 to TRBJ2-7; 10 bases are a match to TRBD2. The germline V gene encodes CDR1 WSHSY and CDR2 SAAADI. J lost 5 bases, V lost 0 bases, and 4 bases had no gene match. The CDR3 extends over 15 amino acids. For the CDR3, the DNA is TGCGCCAGCAGTGAGTCGGCTAGCGGGAGCCACGAGCAGTACTTC. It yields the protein CASSESASGSHEQYF.

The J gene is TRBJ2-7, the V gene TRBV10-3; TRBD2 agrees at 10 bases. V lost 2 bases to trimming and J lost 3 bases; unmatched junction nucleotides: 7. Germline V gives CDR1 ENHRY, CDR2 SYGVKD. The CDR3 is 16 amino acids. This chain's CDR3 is CAISEDPGLAVYEQYF. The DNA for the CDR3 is TGTGCCATCAGTGAGGATCCAGGACTAGCGGTCTACGAGCAGTACTTC.

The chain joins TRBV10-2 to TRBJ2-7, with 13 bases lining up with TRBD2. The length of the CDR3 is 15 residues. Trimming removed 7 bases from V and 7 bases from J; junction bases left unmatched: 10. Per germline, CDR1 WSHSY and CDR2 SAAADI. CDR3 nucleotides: TGCGCCAGCAAGAAACCCGGGACTAGCGGGATTGAGCAGTACTTC. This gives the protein CASKKPGTSGIEQYF.

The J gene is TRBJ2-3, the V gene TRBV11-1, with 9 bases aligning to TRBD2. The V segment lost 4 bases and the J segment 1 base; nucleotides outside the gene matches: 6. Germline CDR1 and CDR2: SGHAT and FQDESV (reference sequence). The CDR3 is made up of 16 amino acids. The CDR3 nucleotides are TGTGCCAGCAGCTCCCGAGTAGCGGGGGGCACAGATACGCAGTATTTT. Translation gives CASSSRVAGGTDTQYF.

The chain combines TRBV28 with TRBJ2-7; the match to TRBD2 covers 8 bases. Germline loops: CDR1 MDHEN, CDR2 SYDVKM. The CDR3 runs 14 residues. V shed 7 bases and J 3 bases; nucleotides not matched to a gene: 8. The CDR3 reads CASTRAGVGYEQYF. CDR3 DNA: TGTGCCAGCACCCGAGCGGGAGTTGGCTACGAGCAGTACTTC.

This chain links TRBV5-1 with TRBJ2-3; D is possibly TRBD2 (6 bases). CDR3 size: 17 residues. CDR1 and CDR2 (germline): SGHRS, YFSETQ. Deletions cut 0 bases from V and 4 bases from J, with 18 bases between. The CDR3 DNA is TGCGCCAGCAGCTTGGCCTGGATCGGGAGAACCGCAGATACGCAGTATTTT. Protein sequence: CASSLAWIGRTADTQYF. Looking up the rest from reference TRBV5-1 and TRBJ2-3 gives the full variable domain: KAGVTQTPRYLIKTRGQQVTLSCSPISGHRSVSWYQQTPGQGLQFLFEYFSETQRNKGNFPGRFSGRQFSNSRSEMNVSTLELGDSALYLCASSLAWIGRTADTQYFGPGTRLTVL.

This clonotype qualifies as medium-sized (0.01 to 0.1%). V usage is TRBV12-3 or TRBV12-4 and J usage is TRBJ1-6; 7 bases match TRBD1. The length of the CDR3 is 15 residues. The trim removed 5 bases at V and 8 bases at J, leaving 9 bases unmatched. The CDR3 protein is CASSPRDSSHSPLHF. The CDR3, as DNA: TGTGCCAGCAGTCCCCGGGACAGCTCCCATTCACCCCTCCACTTT.

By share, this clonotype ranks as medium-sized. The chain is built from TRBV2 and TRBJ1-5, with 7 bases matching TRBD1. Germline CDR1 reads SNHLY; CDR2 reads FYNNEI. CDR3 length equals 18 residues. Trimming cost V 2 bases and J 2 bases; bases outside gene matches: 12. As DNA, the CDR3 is TGTGCCAGCAGTGAATTGGCAGGGGGGAGGAAAGGCAATCAGCCCCAGCATTTT. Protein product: CASSELAGGRKGNQPQHF.

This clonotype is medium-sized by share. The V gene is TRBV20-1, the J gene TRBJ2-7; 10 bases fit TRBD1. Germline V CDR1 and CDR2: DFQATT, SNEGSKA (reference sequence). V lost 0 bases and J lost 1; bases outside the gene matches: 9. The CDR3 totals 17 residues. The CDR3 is CSARDSEGGQGSYEQYF. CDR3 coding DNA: TGCAGTGCTAGAGATAGTGAAGGGGGACAGGGGTCCTACGAGCAGTACTTC.

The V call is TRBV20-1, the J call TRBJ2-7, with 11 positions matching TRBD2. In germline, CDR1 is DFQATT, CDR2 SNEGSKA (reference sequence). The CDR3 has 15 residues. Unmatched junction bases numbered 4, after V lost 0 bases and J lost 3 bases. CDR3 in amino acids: CSARDAGTSGYEQYF. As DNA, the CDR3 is TGCAGTGCTAGAGATGCCGGGACTAGCGGCTACGAGCAGTACTTC.

CDR3 nucleotides: TGTGCCAGCAGCCCGAGGACAGGCTCTGGAAACACCATATATTTT. Encoded protein: CASSPRTGSGNTIYF. V is TRBV7-8 and J is TRBJ1-3; TRBD1 agrees at 7 bases. J lost 0 bases, V lost 5 bases, and 4 bases had no gene match. This CDR3 is 15 amino acids long. Germline-derived CDR1 and CDR2 are SGHVS and FQNEAQ.

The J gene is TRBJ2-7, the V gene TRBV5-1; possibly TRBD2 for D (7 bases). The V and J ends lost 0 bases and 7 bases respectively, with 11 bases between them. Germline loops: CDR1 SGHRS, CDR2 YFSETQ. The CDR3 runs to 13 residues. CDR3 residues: CASSLVGGREQYF. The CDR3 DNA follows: TGCGCCAGCAGCTTGGTCGGGGGGCGAGAGCAGTACTTC.